The rows below give T cell receptor beta chains drawn from one sample of a study of blood T cell repertoires in COVID-19. Assay: immunoSEQ multiplex PCR; the TCRdb copy retains only in-frame clones and omits some. The profile shows over 150,000 clones, roughly 76% of them singletons. The sample comprised peripheral blood. These receptor sequences come from a woman of 80 years or more with COVID-19, enrolled during active disease. Both conserved end residues are part of each CDR3. The D gene is left open where the match is weak. Clone size is shown for a subset of rows, as once, few, many or a class of expanded clone.

clone size,D gene,J gene,V gene,CDR3 protein,CDR3 DNA
.,TRBD2,TRBJ2-1,TRBV6-1,CASSEIGFGAGGSYNEQFF,TGTGCCAGCAGTGAAATTGGGTTTGGTGCGGGGGGTTCCTACAATGAGCAGTTCTTC
.,.,TRBJ2-7,TRBV28,CASSSRGRGKSYEQYF,TGTGCCAGCAGTTCCAGGGGCCGGGGAAAATCGTACGAGCAGTACTTC
.,.,TRBJ2-1,TRBV29-1,CSAGSSYNEQFF,TGCAGCGCCGGGAGTTCCTACAATGAGCAGTTCTTC
.,.,TRBJ2-3,TRBV19,CASRPQGGALTDTQYF,TGTGCCAGTAGGCCGCAAGGAGGGGCCCTCACAGATACGCAGTATTTT
.,TRBD1,TRBJ2-5,TRBV28,CASSLGNRGLGETQYF,TGTGCCAGCAGTTTAGGGAACAGGGGCTTGGGCGAGACCCAGTACTTC
.,.,TRBJ2-1,TRBV7-7,CASSLGPSSYNEQFF,TGTGCTAGCAGCTTAGGCCCTAGCTCCTACAATGAGCAGTTCTTC
.,.,TRBJ2-3,TRBV2,CASSEGEGGATDTQYF,TGTGCCAGCAGTGAAGGCGAAGGGGGGGCCACAGATACGCAGTATTTT
.,TRBD1,TRBJ1-1,TRBV18,CASSRRTGMEAEAFF,TGTGCCAGCTCACGAAGGACAGGGATGGAAGCTGAAGCTTTCTTT
.,TRBD1,TRBJ1-2,TRBV10-3,CAISEEGRGLSGYTF,TGTGCCATCAGTGAGGAGGGCAGGGGGCTCTCTGGCTACACCTTC
few,TRBD1,TRBJ1-2,TRBV19,CASSTSGQADGYTF,TGTGCCAGTAGTACCTCGGGACAGGCTGATGGCTACACCTTC
.,.,TRBJ1-5,TRBV2,CASSDQGRQPQHF,TGTGCCAGCAGTGACCAGGGAAGACAGCCCCAGCATTTT
.,.,TRBJ1-4,TRBV18,CASSGATSTNEKLFF,TGTGCCAGCTCAGGGGCGACCTCAACTAATGAAAAACTGTTTTTT
.,TRBD1,TRBJ2-7,TRBV5-4,CASSLSGTGSYEQYF,TGTGCCAGCAGCTTATCCGGGACAGGTTCCTACGAGCAGTACTTC
.,TRBD1,TRBJ2-7,TRBV11-3,CASSLLGGGQGYEQYF,TGTGCCAGCAGCCTCTTAGGGGGCGGACAAGGCTACGAGCAGTACTTC
.,TRBD1,TRBJ1-1,TRBV19,CASSQRDRGGGTEAFF,TGTGCCAGTAGCCAGAGGGACAGGGGAGGAGGCACTGAAGCTTTCTTT
.,.,TRBJ2-3,TRBV3-1/TRBV3-2,CASSQGTGTPVGTQYF,TGTGCCAGCAGCCAAGGAACCGGGACTCCGGTTGGTACGCAGTATTTT
.,TRBD1,TRBJ2-2,TRBV28,CASRPQGGGELFF,TGTGCCAGCAGACCACAGGGGGGCGGGGAGCTGTTTTTT
.,.,TRBJ2-1,TRBV7-9,CASSEETSYGYEQFF,TGTGCCAGCAGCGAAGAGACTAGTTACGGCTATGAGCAGTTCTTC
once,TRBD1,TRBJ2-2,TRBV10-3,CAIGWQGADTGELFF,TGTGCCATCGGATGGCAGGGGGCCGACACCGGGGAGCTGTTTTTT
.,TRBD1,TRBJ2-1,TRBV27,CASSLFDRDNEQFF,TGTGCCAGCAGTTTATTTGACAGGGACAATGAGCAGTTCTTC